Listed here are 19 T cell receptor beta chains from one sample, sequenced in a study of blood T cells in healthy people across ages (dated by TCRdb to the mid-2010s). Preparation of the library involved 5' RACE. Sequenced using an Illumina HiSeq 2500. A second PCR of about 7 to 12 cycles was run with a J-beta primer mix and a sample-barcoded 5' primer. The public reads were reprocessed in TCRdb via fastp at Q25 and MiXCR, keeping in-frame beta chains. Rows are combined by CDR3 protein, so each entry shows the most common genes and DNA. For this sample there are about 800,000 distinct CDR3 sequences; 58% appear just once. The ten biggest clones cover roughly 20% of the sample. The sample consisted of blood. These receptors were obtained from a man aged 25-45 years in good health.

The chain carries TRBV9 and TRBJ1-2, with D perhaps TRBD1 (5 bases). The V and J ends lost 0 bases and 2 bases respectively, with 14 bases between them. CDR1 SGDLS and CDR2 YYNGEE come from the germline V gene. The CDR3 covers 16 residues. The CDR3 reads CASSVDPGQANYGYTF. The CDR3 coding sequence is TGTGCCAGCAGCGTAGATCCGGGGCAGGCCAACTATGGCTACACCTTC.

This rearrangement joins TRBV7-3 to TRBJ2-3; TRBD2 might be the D (5 bases). Germline lookup yields CDR1 SGHTA and CDR2 FQGTGA. V lost 4 bases and J lost 5, with 13 bases in between. The CDR3 totals 14 residues. The CDR3 sequence: CASSSGTFLDTQYF. In nucleotides, the CDR3 is TGTGCCAGCAGCTCGGGAACCTTCTTAGATACGCAGTATTTT.

In DNA, the CDR3 is TGTGCCAGCTCCAAAGGGGAAGGAACAGATACGCAGTATTTT. It translates to CASSKGEGTDTQYF. The chain employs TRBV5-5 and TRBJ2-3; tentative D call: TRBD1 (5 bases). Germline V gives CDR1 SGHKS, CDR2 YYEKEE (reference sequence). V lost 7 bases and J 3 bases, leaving 15 bases between the germline ends. The CDR3 length is 14 residues.

Turning to this clonotype: A read error may explain this, as a much larger clone is one base away. The V and J genes are TRBV7-9 and TRBJ2-5; no reliable D call. The J call is doubtful: the DNA matches TRBJ2-7 better. The germline CDR1 and CDR2 sequences are SEHNR and FQNEAQ (reference sequence). The CDR3 extends over 13 amino acids. The CDR3 bases are TGTGCCAGCAGCTTAGCCAGGAACCACGAGCAGTACTTC. It is translated as CASSLARNHEQYF.

The chain is built from TRBV6-1 and TRBJ2-5; 8 bases map to TRBD2. CDR1 is MNHNS, CDR2 SASEGT, per germline. V gave up 3 bases and J gave up 5 bases; unmatched junction bases: 5. This CDR3 spans 14 amino acids. CDR3 loop: CASSDPREGETQYF. The CDR3 DNA reads as TGTGCCAGCAGTGATCCCCGGGAGGGTGAGACCCAGTACTTC.

This clonotype was found a few times. V and J are TRBV10-3 and TRBJ2-7, with D possibly matching TRBD1 (6 bases). This CDR3 contains 16 residues. Germline-derived CDR1 and CDR2 are ENHRY and SYGVKD. With 0 bases removed from V and 0 bases from J, the gap between germline ends came to 12 bases. The CDR3, as DNA: TGTGCCATCAGTGAGTCAGGGACAAGTTTCTCCTACGAGCAGTACTTC. It is translated as CAISESGTSFSYEQYF.

The CDR3 loop reads CASSSPGGDEQFF. The CDR3 nucleotides are TGTGCCAGCAGCAGCCCAGGGGGCGATGAGCAGTTCTTC. The chain uses TRBV11-1 and TRBJ2-1, with TRBD1 identical over 8 bases. V dropped 5 bases and J dropped 8; count of bases not matched to a gene: 5. The CDR3 loop spans 13 amino acids. Looked up from germline, CDR1 is SGHAT and CDR2 is FQDESV (reference sequence).

This clonotype was recorded many times. The V and J genes are TRBV7-2 and TRBJ2-5; the match to TRBD2 covers 15 bases. J was trimmed by 1 base and V by 4 bases; bases with no gene match: 1. This CDR3 region has 16 residues. Germline CDR1 SGHTA, CDR2 FQGNSA. CDR3 amino acids: CASSSGLAGGQETQYF. The CDR3, as DNA: TGTGCCAGCAGCTCGGGACTAGCGGGAGGCCAAGAGACCCAGTACTTC.

To note about this clonotype: At one end the junction does not follow the germline gene, possibly because of a read error. The chain joins TRBV5-1 to TRBJ2-1; D unresolved. Germline CDR1 reads SGHRS; CDR2 reads YFSETQ. The CDR3 contains 13 residues. Here the CDR3 DNA reads TGCGCCAGCAGATTGGACGGCTACAATGAGCAGTTCTTC. It encodes CASRLDGYNEQFF. Variable domain in full (rest from reference TRBV5-1 and TRBJ2-1): KAGVTQTPRYLIKTRGQQVTLSCSPISGHRSVSWYQQTPGQGLQFLFEYFSETQRNKGNFPGRFSGRQFSNSRSEMNVSTLELGDSALYLCASRLDGYNEQFFGPGTRLTVL.

The chain is built from TRBV18 and TRBJ2-7; D call uncertain. The CDR3 consists of 11 residues. Germline V gene sequence: CDR1 KGHSH, CDR2 LQKENI. Trimming left V 2 bases short and J 5 bases short, with 4 bases between. The CDR3 spells CASSPSHEQYF. Here the CDR3 DNA reads TGTGCCAGCTCACCAAGCCACGAGCAGTACTTC.

The chain carries TRBV6-6 and TRBJ2-4, with D possibly matching TRBD2 (6 bases). TRBJ2-7 matches the DNA end more closely, so the J call is doubtful. The germline V gene has CDR1 MNHNY and CDR2 SVGAGI (reference sequence). The CDR3 spans 12 residues. The CDR3 DNA reads as TGTGCCGGCACCAAGGAGGGGTACGAGCAGTACTTC. This encodes CAGTKEGYEQYF.

This clonotype came up many times. The chain links TRBV6-2 or TRBV6-3 to TRBJ2-1; 10 bases are shared with TRBD1. The ends lost 5 bases at V and 7 bases at J; junction bases unmatched: 8. The CDR3 covers 15 residues. Germline assignment: CDR1 MNHEY and CDR2 SVGEGT. The CDR3 DNA reads as TGTGCCAGCAGTCGTACCGGGACAGGGGAAAATGAGCAGTTCTTC. Translation gives CASSRTGTGENEQFF.

With respect to this clonotype: One junction end disagrees with the germline gene, perhaps due to a read error. The chain combines TRBV25-1 with TRBJ2-7; D is uncertain. CDR3 length: 13 amino acids. Germline V lookup: CDR1 MGHDK, CDR2 SYGVNS. The CDR3 sequence: CASIEYSSYEQYF. CDR3 in DNA: TGTGCCAGCATTGAATATTCCTCCTACGAGCAGTACTTC.

The rearrangement uses TRBV6-6 and TRBJ2-4; weak D call: TRBD1 (6 bases). The DNA end is a closer match to TRBJ2-7, so the J assignment may be wrong. Germline-derived CDR1 and CDR2 are MNHNY and SVGAGI (reference sequence). The CDR3 is 15 amino acids. The CDR3 sequence is CASRTPGEINYEQYF. CDR3 bases: TGTGCCAGCCGCACACCAGGGGAGATAAACTACGAGCAGTACTTC.

V gene TRBV7-9 combines with J gene TRBJ1-1; D unclear. V lost 4 bases to trimming and J lost 1 base, with 13 bases between them. This CDR3 is 15 amino acids long. Germline values: CDR1 SEHNR, CDR2 FQNEAQ (reference sequence). The CDR3 nucleotides are TGTGCCAGCAGCTCCGCCAGACACGGGAACACTGAAGCTTTCTTT. Protein: CASSSARHGNTEAFF.

The V call is TRBV25-1, the J call TRBJ2-5; TRBD1 matches at 8 bases. The junction had 17 bases not matched to a gene; V was cut back by 8 bases and J by 3 bases. CDR1 is MGHDK and CDR2 is SYGVNS in the germline V gene. CDR3 size: 17 residues. The CDR3 region is CASLNRDRTFSKETQYF. The CDR3 DNA reads TGTGCCAGCCTAAACAGGGACAGGACCTTCTCTAAAGAGACCCAGTACTTC.

The rearrangement uses TRBV4-2 and TRBJ1-6, with 7 positions matching TRBD1. The trim removed 1 base at V and 14 bases at J, leaving 8 bases unmatched. Germline CDR1 reads LGHNA; CDR2 reads YNFKEQ. This CDR3 contains 14 residues. CDR3 residues: CASSQGRQGDTLHF. In nucleotides, the CDR3 is TGTGCCAGCAGCCAAGGTAGACAGGGTGATACCCTCCACTTT.

The chain joins TRBV7-9 to TRBJ2-3, with D unclear. V lost 6 bases and J 5 bases, leaving 9 bases between the germline ends. CDR1 is SEHNR and CDR2 is FQNEAQ in the germline V gene (reference sequence). This CDR3 spans 12 amino acids. The CDR3 sequence: CASRTGGDTQYF. DNA of the CDR3: TGTGCCAGCAGGACGGGTGGAGATACGCAGTATTTT.

This chain joins TRBV30 and TRBJ2-4; D not certain. The J call is in doubt because the DNA end fits TRBJ2-7 better. CDR3 size: 12 residues. Germline assignment: CDR1 GTSNPN and CDR2 SVGIG (reference sequence). The CDR3 DNA follows: TGTGCCTGGAGCGTGAGAAGTGGCGAGCAGTACTTC. Translated, it gives CAWSVRSGEQYF.